A single sample gave rise to the 16 T cell receptor beta chains below, sequenced in a study of blood T cell repertoires in COVID-19. Sequencing used immunoSEQ multiplex PCR; TCRdb keeps in-frame clones, though not all of them. This table has under 250,000 clones, 82% appearing once. The sample consisted of peripheral blood. The receptors originated from a woman in her 70s with COVID-19, enrolled during active disease.

The gene calls are TRBV5-4 and TRBJ1-4; D is possibly TRBD1 (5 bases). Trimming shortened V by 4 bases and J by 4 bases, and 11 bases separated the two germline ends. There are 14 residues in the CDR3. CDR1 SGHNT and CDR2 YYREEE come from the germline V gene (reference sequence). CDR3 nucleotide sequence: TGTGCCAGCAGCCGCGGGGGTGGTAATGAAAAACTGTTTTTT. The encoded protein is CASSRGGGNEKLFF.

The J gene is TRBJ2-5, the V gene TRBV19; TRBD2 is a possible D gene (5 bases). From germline, CDR1 is LNHDA and CDR2 SQIVND (reference sequence). CDR3 length: 15 amino acids. Trimming took 1 base from V and 4 from J, leaving 13 bases between them. CDR3 sequence: CASSIVGGSGETQYF. In DNA, the CDR3 is TGTGCCAGTAGTATAGTGGGTGGCAGCGGAGAGACCCAGTACTTC.

The rearrangement joins TRBV5-1 to TRBJ1-2, with D unclear. The CDR3 consists of 13 residues. The germline gives CDR1 SGHRS, CDR2 YFSETQ. V was pared by 1 base and J by 5 bases, with 9 bases between. The CDR3 protein is CASSLNGQYGYTF. The CDR3 coding sequence is TGCGCCAGCAGCTTGAATGGGCAGTATGGCTACACCTTC.

The rearrangement uses TRBV10-3 and TRBJ2-7, with 11 bases fitting TRBD2. Trimming took 10 bases from V and 0 from J; bases not matched to a gene: 2. The germline CDR1 and CDR2 sequences are ENHRY and SYGVKD. There are 13 residues in the CDR3. The CDR3 nucleotides are TGTGCCACCGGGACTAGCGGCTCCTACGAGCAGTACTTC. Its translation: CATGTSGSYEQYF.

The chain couples TRBV3-1 (or the pseudogene TRBV3-2) to TRBJ1-2; 9 nucleotides match TRBD1. CDR3 size: 14 residues. J lost 5 bases, V lost 3 bases, and 4 bases had no gene match. Germline loops: CDR1 LGHDT, CDR2 YNNKEL (reference sequence). The CDR3 region is CASSQGQGRYGYTF. The DNA of the CDR3 is TGTGCCAGCAGCCAGGGACAGGGTAGATATGGCTACACCTTC.

This clone turned up a few times. This CDR3 reads CASSPRGSTSYNEQFF. For the CDR3, the DNA is TGTGCCAGTAGTCCCCGGGGAAGTACCTCCTACAATGAGCAGTTCTTC. The rearrangement joins TRBV19 to TRBJ2-1, with D possibly matching TRBD2 (5 bases). Trimming took off 5 bases at V and 0 bases at J, with 14 bases between the two ends. Germline V lookup: CDR1 LNHDA, CDR2 SQIVND (reference sequence). This CDR3 has 16 residues.

This clone was counted only a few times. The gene calls are TRBV5-6 and TRBJ1-2; D remains unclear. Between the trimmed V and J ends, which lost 2 bases and 2 bases, there was a span of 10 bases. Germline-derived CDR1 and CDR2 are SGHDT and YYEEEE. The CDR3 has 14 residues. The CDR3 sequence: CASSFYRYNYGYTF. The CDR3 coding sequence is TGTGCCAGCAGCTTTTACCGCTACAACTATGGCTACACCTTC.

The gene calls are TRBV5-4 and TRBJ2-3; 10 nucleotides line up with TRBD1. With V trimmed by 5 bases and J by 5 bases, 11 bases remained unmatched. This CDR3 has 16 amino acids. In germline, CDR1 is SGHNT, CDR2 YYREEE (reference sequence). The CDR3 DNA sequence: TGTGCCAGCAGTCACGGCGGGACAGGGGAGGAAGATACGCAGTATTTT. Its protein is CASSHGGTGEEDTQYF.

The rearrangement links TRBV3-1 (or the pseudogene TRBV3-2) to TRBJ1-2, with D unresolved. CDR1 is LGHDT and CDR2 is YNNKEL in the germline V gene (reference sequence). The CDR3 is made up of 17 amino acids. Trimming took off 2 bases at V and 1 base at J, with 17 bases between the two ends. This chain's CDR3 is CASSQRQQPSINYGYTF. Written as DNA, the CDR3 is TGTGCCAGCAGCCAACGACAACAGCCATCCATTAACTATGGCTACACCTTC.

This chain joins TRBV18 and TRBJ1-2; the match to TRBD1 covers 7 bases. Per germline, CDR1 KGHSH and CDR2 LQKENI. The CDR3 totals 15 residues. V was pared by 3 bases and J by 3 bases, with 7 bases of the junction left unmatched. The DNA of the CDR3 is TGTGCCAGCTCACCTGGAATCGACAGGGACTATGGCTACACCTTC. This codes for CASSPGIDRDYGYTF.

Written as DNA, the CDR3 is TGTGCCAGCAGTTTTATTAGTAGCTCTGGAAACACCATATATTTT. This encodes CASSFISSSGNTIYF. V and J are TRBV28 and TRBJ1-3, with D unclear. In germline, CDR1 is MDHEN, CDR2 SYDVKM. The germline V and J ends were trimmed by 3 bases and 0 bases, with 9 bases remaining between them. There are 15 residues in the CDR3.

The J gene is TRBJ1-5, the V gene TRBV10-3; 7 bases agree with TRBD1. V lost 0 bases and J lost 7; bases outside the gene matches: 6. CDR1 and CDR2 (germline): ENHRY, SYGVKD. This CDR3 spans 15 amino acids. As DNA, the CDR3 is TGTGCCATCAGTGAGTCGACAGGGATGGACCAGCCCCAGCATTTT. The encoded protein is CAISESTGMDQPQHF.

The chain carries TRBV3-1 (or the pseudogene TRBV3-2) and TRBJ1-1; tentative D call: TRBD1 (5 bases). Germline CDR1 and CDR2: LGHDT and YNNKEL (reference sequence). The CDR3 is made up of 14 amino acids. V lost 7 bases and J lost 1, with 13 bases in between. CDR3 sequence reads: CASTTMGQNTEAFF. Written as DNA, the CDR3 is TGTGCCAGCACCACGATGGGGCAGAACACTGAAGCTTTCTTT.

The V and J genes are TRBV6-1 and TRBJ1-2; D possibly corresponds to TRBD1 (6 bases). Germline V gene data show CDR1 as MNHNS and CDR2 as SASEGT. The CDR3 contains 16 residues. V was cut by 2 bases and J by 2 bases, with 15 bases left in between. CDR3 sequence: CASSESIGTGNYGYTF. In DNA, the CDR3 is TGTGCCAGCAGTGAATCTATCGGAACAGGGAACTATGGCTACACCTTC.

Regarding this clone: Other DNA sequences in the same sample also yield this CDR3. The CDR3 sequence: CASSTGTSGYNEQFF. The CDR3 DNA is TGTGCCAGCAGCACCGGGACTAGCGGTTACAATGAGCAGTTCTTC. The chain carries TRBV27 and TRBJ2-1, with 11 bases that match TRBD2. This CDR3 has 15 residues. Germline V lookup: CDR1 MNHEY, CDR2 SMNVEV (reference sequence). With 6 bases clipped from V and 4 bases from J, the junction kept 5 bases outside the gene matches.

The CDR3 loop reads CASSSSIDRGQVYGYTF. The CDR3 DNA reads TGTGCCAGTAGTTCGAGTATCGACAGGGGGCAGGTCTATGGCTACACCTTC. V is TRBV19 and J is TRBJ1-2, with 10 bases that match TRBD1. CDR3 length: 17 residues. V shed 5 bases and J 4 bases; nucleotides not matched to a gene: 13. The germline CDR1 and CDR2 sequences are LNHDA and SQIVND (reference sequence).